This TCR beta chain is drawn from a study of T cell repertoires in cytomegalovirus infection. Study overall: As its CMV epitopes, the study selected recently identified HLA-C-restricted and well-studied HLA-B-restricted targets. Both a matching HLA type and CMV infection were indicated by public TCR beta signatures.

Details on this clonotype: Its antigen is currently unknown.

Trimming took 1 base from V and 7 from J, leaving 10 bases between them. The CDR3 sequence is 13 residues long. TCRdb itself ran the reads through MiXCR, one entry per CDR3 protein. The sample holds about 140,000 distinct CDR3 sequences, over 30% seen once. Sequencing was performed on CD8+ T cells from cultured PBMCs, taken from culture after CMV antigen stimulation. The chain links TRBV12-3 or TRBV12-4 to TRBJ1-1; maybe TRBD1 (6 bases). This clonotype was obtained from a human donor in good health (CMV status not recorded). Some clones in this sample may be carry-over from other donors' samples. The CDR3 loop reads CASSLGQALEAFF. Written as DNA, the CDR3 is TGTGCCAGCAGTTTAGGACAGGCCCTTGAAGCTTTCTTT.